The 28 T cell receptor beta chains in this list originate from one sample, sequenced in a study of T cell repertoires in cytomegalovirus infection. Via MiXCR, TCRdb re-called the reads, giving one row per CDR3 protein. In the table there are 250,000 to 300,000 distinct CDR3 sequences, roughly 13% of which are singletons. Sequenced material: PBMCs. The receptors come from a human donor in good health (CMV status not recorded). Some clones in this sample may be carry-over from other donors' samples.

The chain's CDR3 is CASSLAGGSTGELFF. The CDR3 bases are TGTGCCAGCAGCCTGGCCGGGGGAAGCACCGGGGAGCTGTTTTTT. The rearrangement uses TRBV5-4 and TRBJ2-2; maybe TRBD2 (6 bases). Per the germline V gene, CDR1 is SGHNT and CDR2 is YYREEE (reference sequence). Trimming removed 4 bases at V and 4 bases at J, with 14 bases between. The CDR3 is 15 residues long.

This rearrangement joins TRBV20-1 to TRBJ1-5; TRBD1 might be the D (6 bases). The germline V gene has CDR1 DFQATT and CDR2 SNEGSKA (reference sequence). Trimming left V 6 bases short and J 6 bases short, with 15 bases between. This CDR3 comprises 13 residues. DNA for the CDR3: TGCAGTGCAGGGGGGCAGGGAGGTCAGCCCCAGCATTTT. It is translated as CSAGGQGGQPQHF.

This clonotype has only a few counts. The chain is built from TRBV6-5 and TRBJ2-5; the D gene is possibly TRBD2 (5 bases). Germline CDR1 MNHEY, CDR2 SVGAGI. The CDR3 loop spans 15 amino acids. Trimming took 2 bases from V and 2 from J, leaving 12 bases between them. The CDR3 region has the DNA TGTGCCAGCAGTTACGGAGGCAGCCTTCAAGAGACCCAGTACTTC. This encodes CASSYGGSLQETQYF.

This clonotype was seen a few times. The rearrangement uses TRBV20-1 and TRBJ2-1; 8 positions match TRBD1. Germline trimming cut 0 bases from V and 6 bases from J; bases unmatched to any gene: 7. The CDR3 is made up of 15 amino acids. The germline CDR1 and CDR2 sequences are DFQATT and SNEGSKA (reference sequence). The CDR3 protein is CSARDLKTGVNEQFF. DNA for the CDR3: TGCAGTGCTAGAGATCTGAAGACAGGGGTCAATGAGCAGTTCTTC.

There are many counts of this clonotype. In DNA form, the CDR3 reads TGTGCCATCAGTGACCGAAGCTCCGAAGCTTTCTTT. Its protein is CAISDRSSEAFF. The V call is TRBV10-3, the J call TRBJ1-1, with D uncertain. Germline CDR1 ENHRY, CDR2 SYGVKD. V was shortened by 3 bases and J by 8 bases, with 10 bases between the two germline ends. The CDR3 spans 12 residues.

The CDR3, as DNA: TGCAGCGCCCACCGGGAGAACACTGAAGCTTTCTTT. This sequence encodes CSAHRENTEAFF. V and J are TRBV29-1 and TRBJ1-1, with D unclear. CDR1 and CDR2 from the germline V gene are SQVTM and ANQGSEA. V lost 7 bases to trimming and J lost 1 base, with 10 bases between them. The CDR3 consists of 12 residues. Together with reference TRBV29-1 and TRBJ1-1, the CDR3 gives the full variable domain: SAVISQKPSRDICQRGTSLTIQCQVDSQVTMMFWYRQQPGQSLTLIATANQGSEATYESGFVIDKFPISRPNLTFSTLTVSNMSPEDSSIYLCSAHRENTEAFFGQGTRLTVV.

Details on this clonotype: One end of the junction fails to match germline, which may point to a read error. The CDR3 reads CASSPRQGGTDAFF. In DNA, the CDR3 is TGTGCCAGCAGCCCCCGACAGGGGGGGACTGACGCTTTCTTT. V gene TRBV7-2 combines with J gene TRBJ1-1, with TRBD1 matching over 9 bases. The germline gives CDR1 SGHTA, CDR2 FQGNSA. The CDR3 has 14 residues.

This clonotype occurred many times. This rearrangement joins TRBV7-9 to TRBJ2-6, with unresolved D. The CDR3 length is 16 residues. V was pared by 1 base and J by 4 bases, with 11 bases between. Germline V gene data show CDR1 as SEHNR and CDR2 as FQNEAQ (reference sequence). CDR3 sequence (DNA): TGTGCCAGCAGCTTAGGAACCCTAACCGGGGCCAACGTCCTGACTTTC. Its protein is CASSLGTLTGANVLTF.

Comments on this clonotype: One junction end disagrees with the germline gene, perhaps due to a read error. V usage is TRBV4-3 and J usage is TRBJ2-5; no clear D. The CDR3 runs to 15 residues. Germline-derived CDR1 and CDR2 are LGHNA and YSLEER. The CDR3 sequence: CANSQGQVGSETQYF. CDR3 DNA sequence: TGCGCCAACAGCCAAGGGCAGGTCGGTAGTGAGACCCAGTACTTC.

The chain uses TRBV3-1 and TRBJ1-1, with a possible D match to TRBD1 (5 bases). V was shortened by 1 base and J by 4 bases, with 10 bases between the two germline ends. CDR3 size: 14 residues. CDR1 is LGHDT, CDR2 YNNKEL, per germline (reference sequence). The CDR3 loop reads CASSQVGRGTEAFF. CDR3 in DNA: TGTGCCAGCAGCCAAGTGGGGCGGGGCACTGAAGCTTTCTTT.

The table lists this clonotype with a few counts. The chain joins TRBV7-9 to TRBJ2-4; D gene unclear. The CDR3 length is 13 residues. V dropped 1 base and J dropped 11 bases, with 12 bases sitting between them. Germline lookup yields CDR1 SEHNR and CDR2 FQNEAQ (reference sequence). Here the CDR3 reads CASSLGADFVQYF. CDR3 DNA sequence: TGTGCCAGCAGCTTAGGGGCCGACTTCGTTCAGTACTTC. The full variable domain, completed using reference TRBV7-9 and TRBJ2-4, is DTGVSQNPRHKITKRGQNVTFRCDPISEHNRLYWYRQTLGQGPEFLTYFQNEAQLEKSRLLSDRFSAERPKGSFSTLEIQRTEQGDSAMYLCASSLGADFVQYFGAGTRLSVL.

V and J are TRBV6-5 and TRBJ1-1; D ambiguous. Germline CDR1 and CDR2: MNHEY and SVGAGI. The CDR3 loop spans 14 amino acids. The V and J ends lost 6 bases and 1 base respectively, with 12 bases between them. CDR3 sequence (DNA): TGTGCCAGCAGCCCGACCTCAAAGAACACTGAAGCTTTCTTT. It translates to CASSPTSKNTEAFF.

The CDR3 DNA is TGTGCCAGCTCGGACAGGGTCACCGGGGAGCTGTTTTTT. Protein: CASSDRVTGELFF. The rearrangement uses TRBV19 and TRBJ2-2; 8 bases align to TRBD1. Germline V gene data show CDR1 as LNHDA and CDR2 as SQIVND (reference sequence). The CDR3 spans 13 residues. V was clipped by 9 bases and J by 4 bases; unmatched bases: 4.

This clonotype was counted many times. The chain employs TRBV7-6 and TRBJ1-2; D unclear. The germline gives CDR1 SGHVS, CDR2 FNYEAQ. V was cut by 1 base and J by 2 bases, with 8 bases left in between. The CDR3 sequence is 14 residues long. The CDR3 protein is CASSLGAGNYGYTF. CDR3 sequence (DNA): TGTGCCAGCAGCTTAGGTGCGGGCAACTATGGCTACACCTTC.

The J gene is TRBJ1-1, the V gene TRBV6-2 or TRBV6-3; D ambiguous. V lost 2 bases and J 1 base, leaving 8 bases between the germline ends. CDR3 length: 14 amino acids. CDR1 is MNHEY, CDR2 SVGEGT, per germline. CDR3 in DNA: TGTGCCAGCAGTTACAGCAGGCCGAACACTGAAGCTTTCTTT. Protein: CASSYSRPNTEAFF.

The chain uses TRBV6-5 and TRBJ2-5, with 7 nucleotides matching TRBD2. Trimming took 5 bases from V and 4 from J; bases not matched to a gene: 7. The CDR3 has 14 amino acids. CDR1 MNHEY and CDR2 SVGAGI come from the germline V gene. CDR3 residues: CASSRGGGGETQYF. CDR3 in DNA: TGTGCCAGCAGTCGAGGCGGGGGAGGAGAGACCCAGTACTTC.

The rearrangement links TRBV6-6 to TRBJ1-5; 8 positions match TRBD1. V dropped 7 bases and J dropped 7; count of bases not matched to a gene: 9. CDR3 length: 14 residues. CDR1 is MNHNY and CDR2 is SVGAGI in the germline V gene (reference sequence). This CDR3 is CASTPQGVGQPQHF. CDR3 bases: TGTGCCAGCACCCCACAGGGGGTGGGCCAGCCCCAGCATTTT.

On this clonotype itself: A read error may explain this, as a much larger clone is one base away. The chain combines TRBV6-2 or TRBV6-3 with TRBJ2-7, with TRBD2 identical over 10 bases. This CDR3 contains 15 residues. Looked up from germline, CDR1 is MNHEY and CDR2 is SVGEGT. In DNA form, the CDR3 reads TGTGCCAACAGTTTCACTAGCGGGACCTACTACGAGCAGTACTTC. Translated, it gives CANSFTSGTYYEQYF.

Only a few counts were recorded for this clonotype. V gene TRBV14 combines with J gene TRBJ1-3, with a possible D match to TRBD1 (5 bases). Trimming removed 1 base at V and 0 bases at J, with 16 bases between. Germline V gene lookup returns CDR1 SGHDN and CDR2 FVKESK. The CDR3 contains 18 residues. CDR3 bases: TGTGCCAGCAGCCAAGGACCGGTTGGGACGGGCTCTGGAAACACCATATATTTT. Amino acids: CASSQGPVGTGSGNTIYF.

The rearrangement uses TRBV9 and TRBJ1-2; 9 positions match TRBD1. With 3 bases clipped from V and 8 bases from J, the junction kept 8 bases outside the gene matches. The CDR3 length is 14 residues. Germline CDR1 SGDLS, CDR2 YYNGEE. This CDR3 is CASSARTGEGGYTF. In nucleotides, the CDR3 is TGTGCCAGCAGCGCCCGGACAGGGGAAGGAGGCTACACCTTC. Supplemented by reference TRBV9 and TRBJ1-2, the full variable domain reads DSGVTQTPKHLITATGQRVTLRCSPRSGDLSVYWYQQSLDQGLQFLIQYYNGEERAKGNILERFSAQQFPDLHSELNLSSLELGDSALYFCASSARTGEGGYTFGSGTRLTVV.

The chain employs TRBV10-2 and TRBJ1-1; D gene uncertain. Trimming cost V 3 bases and J 1 base, with 6 bases left between them. The germline gives CDR1 WSHSY, CDR2 SAAADI. The length of the CDR3 is 13 residues. CDR3 bases: TGCGCCAGCAGTGAAATTGGGAACACTGAAGCTTTCTTT. Translating it yields CASSEIGNTEAFF.

In the case of this clonotype: Germline is not matched at one junction end, which may reflect a read error. This CDR3 reads CASSRPGTSGGF. CDR3 sequence (DNA): TGTGCCAGCAGCCGCCCCGGGACTAGCGGGGGATTC. V usage is TRBV5-4 and J usage is TRBJ2-1; TRBD2 aligns across 14 bases. The germline gives CDR1 SGHNT, CDR2 YYREEE (reference sequence). This CDR3 spans 12 amino acids.

At least ten counts were recorded for this clonotype. J is TRBJ2-1 and V is TRBV7-6; a weak D match, TRBD2 (6 bases). V lost 0 bases and J 0 bases, leaving 12 bases between the germline ends. The CDR3 covers 17 residues. In germline, CDR1 is SGHVS, CDR2 FNYEAQ. The CDR3 region has the DNA TGTGCCAGCAGCTTAGCGATTGGGGGGAGCTCCTACAATGAGCAGTTCTTC. Its protein is CASSLAIGGSSYNEQFF.

This clonotype was observed at least ten times. The rearrangement uses TRBV7-9 and TRBJ2-3; no firm D call. With 1 base removed from V and 4 bases from J, the gap between germline ends came to 3 bases. The CDR3 length is 12 residues. In germline, CDR1 is SEHNR, CDR2 FQNEAQ (reference sequence). The CDR3: CASSLVADTQYF. The CDR3 DNA reads as TGTGCCAGCAGCTTAGTGGCAGATACGCAGTATTTT.

This clonotype was detected ten times or more. V and J are TRBV6-1 and TRBJ2-1; TRBD2 aligns across 7 bases. CDR3 size: 15 residues. V gave up 5 bases and J gave up 4 bases; unmatched junction bases: 8. Germline CDR1 reads MNHNS; CDR2 reads SASEGT. Written as DNA, the CDR3 is TGTGCCAGCAGTTGGGCGGGAGACTTGTACAATGAGCAGTTCTTC. Translating it yields CASSWAGDLYNEQFF.

V is TRBV5-4 and J is TRBJ2-2, with 10 bases aligning to TRBD1. Trimming took 4 bases from V and 6 from J; bases not matched to a gene: 6. The germline V gene encodes CDR1 SGHNT and CDR2 YYREEE (reference sequence). The CDR3 runs to 15 residues. DNA of the CDR3: TGTGCCAGCAGCCTGACAGGGGGCGGCGCCGGGGAGCTGTTTTTT. It is translated as CASSLTGGGAGELFF.

In this sample, this clonotype turned up many times. The chain combines TRBV7-2 with TRBJ1-2; 8 positions agree with TRBD1. This CDR3 region has 14 residues. V dropped 5 bases and J dropped 4; count of bases not matched to a gene: 6. Germline loops: CDR1 SGHTA, CDR2 FQGNSA. CDR3: CASSARGRIYGYTF. CDR3 bases: TGTGCCAGCAGCGCCAGGGGGCGCATCTATGGCTACACCTTC.

The genes are TRBV6-6 and TRBJ1-1, with TRBD1 as a possible D gene (5 bases). The CDR3 totals 15 residues. From germline, CDR1 is MNHNY and CDR2 SVGAGI (reference sequence). Trimming removed 2 bases at V and 0 bases at J, with 10 bases between. CDR3 nucleotide sequence: TGTGCCAGCAGTTACCCGGGGGGACTGAACACTGAAGCTTTCTTT. This gives the protein CASSYPGGLNTEAFF.